A single sample is the source of the 8 T cell receptor beta chains below, sequenced in a study of OX40 agonist ivuxolimab in advanced cancers. Some clones are missing from TCRdb's copy, which holds only in-frame ones; the method was immunoSEQ multiplex PCR. This sample yields about 79,000 clones, of which 92% are seen a single time; approximately 11% belongs to the top ten. This material consisted of CD4+ or CD8+ T cells sorted from blood, taken in a trial of the OX40 agonist ivuxolimab. The source is an adult with an advanced solid tumor such as melanoma, head and neck, liver or kidney cancer.

This clone was detected once. The chain employs TRBV27 and TRBJ1-2; D perhaps matches TRBD1 (5 bases). CDR3 length equals 13 residues. Germline CDR1 is MNHEY and CDR2 is SMNVEV (reference sequence). Trimming cost V 2 bases and J 8 bases, with 12 bases left between them. CDR3 protein: CASSLGQGSGYTF. The CDR3 DNA sequence: TGTGCCAGCAGTTTAGGTCAGGGATCCGGCTACACCTTC.

This chain joins TRBV19 and TRBJ2-7; D gene ambiguous. Germline V gene lookup returns CDR1 LNHDA and CDR2 SQIVND (reference sequence). The V end lost 5 bases, the J end lost 6 bases, and 14 bases lay between the germline ends. The CDR3 loop spans 13 amino acids. CDR3 nucleotides: TGTGCCAGTAGTCTAGGTCCTGGGATCGAGCAGTACTTC. Its protein product is CASSLGPGIEQYF.

The gene calls are TRBV6-1 and TRBJ2-1; 12 positions match TRBD2. Germline lookup yields CDR1 MNHNS and CDR2 SASEGT. The junction had 3 bases not matched to a gene; V was cut back by 5 bases and J by 4 bases. This CDR3 comprises 15 residues. The DNA for the CDR3 is TGTGCCAGCAGTAAACTAGCGGGGGGATACAATGAGCAGTTCTTC. Amino acids: CASSKLAGGYNEQFF.

The rearrangement joins TRBV6-5 to TRBJ2-7; 7 bases align to TRBD1. Germline trimming cut 6 bases from V and 2 bases from J; bases unmatched to any gene: 7. The CDR3 has 14 amino acids. Germline V gene data show CDR1 as MNHEY and CDR2 as SVGAGI. In DNA form, the CDR3 reads TGTGCCAGCAGCCCCGGACAGGAGACCTACGAGCAGTACTTC. It codes for CASSPGQETYEQYF.

The rearrangement joins TRBV6-5 to TRBJ1-2, with D maybe TRBD1 (6 bases). Germline V lookup: CDR1 MNHEY, CDR2 SVGAGI. The CDR3 runs 14 residues. Trimming cost V 2 bases and J 3 bases, with 10 bases left between them. CDR3 sequence reads: CASSYGQGHYGYTF. CDR3 nucleotides: TGTGCCAGCAGTTACGGCCAGGGGCACTATGGCTACACCTTC.

The chain is built from TRBV5-1 and TRBJ1-1, with D possibly matching TRBD1 (5 bases). The length of the CDR3 is 15 residues. The V gene's germline CDR1 is SGHRS and CDR2 YFSETQ. V was cut by 0 bases and J by 5 bases, with 14 bases left in between. CDR3 DNA: TGCGCCAGCAGCTTGGAGCCCAGGGCAGGGACTGAAGCTTTCTTT. Its translation: CASSLEPRAGTEAFF.

V usage is TRBV4-1 and J usage is TRBJ2-1; weak D call: TRBD2 (6 bases). Trimming took 0 bases from V and 0 from J, leaving 12 bases between them. The length of the CDR3 is 17 residues. The germline V gene encodes CDR1 MGHRA and CDR2 YSYEKL. In DNA form, the CDR3 reads TGCGCCAGCAGCCAAGACCGCGGGGACCACTCCTACAATGAGCAGTTCTTC. This encodes CASSQDRGDHSYNEQFF.

The CDR3 coding sequence is TGTGCCAGCAGCGCCGAGGGGGGTTACAATCAGCCCCAGCATTTT. This codes for CASSAEGGYNQPQHF. The chain couples TRBV6-4 to TRBJ1-5; a possible D gene is TRBD1 (6 bases). This CDR3 is 15 amino acids long. Germline V gene sequence: CDR1 MRHNA, CDR2 SNTAGT. Trimming removed 6 bases at V and 3 bases at J, with 15 bases between.